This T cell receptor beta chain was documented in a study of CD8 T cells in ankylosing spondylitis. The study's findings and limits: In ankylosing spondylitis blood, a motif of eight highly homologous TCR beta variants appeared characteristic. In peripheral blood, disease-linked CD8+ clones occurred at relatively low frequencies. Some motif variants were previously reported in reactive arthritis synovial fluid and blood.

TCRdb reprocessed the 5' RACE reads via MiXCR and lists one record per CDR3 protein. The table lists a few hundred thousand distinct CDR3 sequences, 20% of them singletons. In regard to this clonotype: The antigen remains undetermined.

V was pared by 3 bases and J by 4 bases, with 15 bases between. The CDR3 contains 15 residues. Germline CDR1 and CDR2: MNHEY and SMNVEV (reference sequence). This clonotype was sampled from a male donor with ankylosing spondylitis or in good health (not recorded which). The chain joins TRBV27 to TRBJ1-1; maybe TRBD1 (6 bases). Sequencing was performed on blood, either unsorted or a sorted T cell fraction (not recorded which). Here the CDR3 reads CASSLGAGIGTEAFF. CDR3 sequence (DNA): TGTGCCAGCAGTTTGGGGGCGGGAATTGGCACTGAAGCTTTCTTT.